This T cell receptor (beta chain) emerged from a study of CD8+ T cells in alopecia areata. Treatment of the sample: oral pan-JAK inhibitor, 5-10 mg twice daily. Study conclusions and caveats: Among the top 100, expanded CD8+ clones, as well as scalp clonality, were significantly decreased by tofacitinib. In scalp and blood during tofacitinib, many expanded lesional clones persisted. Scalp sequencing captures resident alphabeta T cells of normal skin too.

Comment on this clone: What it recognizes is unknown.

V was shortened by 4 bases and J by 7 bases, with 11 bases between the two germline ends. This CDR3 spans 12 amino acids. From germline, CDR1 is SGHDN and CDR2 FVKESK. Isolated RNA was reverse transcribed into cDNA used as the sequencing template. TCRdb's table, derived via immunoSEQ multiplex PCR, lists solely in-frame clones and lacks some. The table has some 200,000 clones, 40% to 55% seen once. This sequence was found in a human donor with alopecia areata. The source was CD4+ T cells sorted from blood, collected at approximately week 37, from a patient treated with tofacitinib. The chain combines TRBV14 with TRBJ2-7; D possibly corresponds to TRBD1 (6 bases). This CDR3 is CASSPVRGEQYF. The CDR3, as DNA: TGTGCCAGCAGCCCCGTGAGGGGGGAGCAGTACTTC.